Listed below are T cell receptor beta chains from one sample, sequenced in a study of shared clonotypes between healthy human individuals. Method: immunoSEQ multiplex PCR; TCRdb's copy keeps in-frame clones and lacks some. Among approximately 2.1 million clones listed, approximately 95% were seen once. Sequencing input: naive CD4+ T cells from PBMCs. The origin of the receptors is a man aged 18 to 30 in good health. Some clones in this sample may be carry-over from other donors' samples. Both conserved end residues are part of each CDR3. The D gene is left open where the match is weak. Clone size appears in some rows only: once, few, many, or a class for an expanded clone.

V gene,clone size,J gene,CDR3 length,D gene,CDR3 protein,CDR3 DNA
TRBV27,NA,TRBJ2-7,15,TRBD2,CASRRAGGPGNEQYF,TGTGCCAGCAGACGCGCGGGAGGGCCGGGGAACGAGCAGTACTTC
TRBV19,NA,TRBJ1-4,17,NA,CASSAPRDVQSNEKLFF,TGTGCCAGTAGTGCCCCCAGGGATGTTCAAAGTAATGAAAAACTGTTTTTT
TRBV5-1,NA,TRBJ1-1,14,NA,CASSSGGMNTEAFF,TGCGCCAGCAGCTCGGGAGGGATGAACACTGAAGCTTTCTTT
TRBV28,NA,TRBJ2-1,16,TRBD2,CASSLWASGVVYEQFF,TGTGCCAGCAGTTTATGGGCTAGCGGGGTTGTCTATGAGCAGTTCTTC
TRBV6-6,NA,TRBJ1-5,13,NA,CASSYRRNQPQHF,TGTGCCAGCAGTTACAGGCGGAATCAGCCCCAGCATTTT
TRBV5-1,once,TRBJ2-5,13,NA,CASSSTGPETQYF,TGCGCCAGCAGCTCGACGGGGCCCGAGACCCAGTACTTC
TRBV5-4,NA,TRBJ2-3,13,NA,CASSLAQIEGSNF,TGTGCCAGCAGCTTGGCGCAGATCGAGGGCTCGAATTTT
TRBV5-1,few,TRBJ1-1,14,TRBD1,CASSLVGTGTEAFF,TGCGCCAGCAGCTTGGTGGGGACAGGGACTGAAGCTTTCTTT
TRBV7-2,NA,TRBJ1-3,15,TRBD1,CASSSQGGPGNTIYF,TGTGCCAGCAGCTCACAGGGGGGACCTGGAAACACCATATATTTT
TRBV4-1,NA,TRBJ1-1,16,NA,CASSRRVWEVGTEAFF,TGCGCCAGCAGCCGAAGGGTCTGGGAAGTCGGCACTGAAGCTTTCTTT
TRBV10-3,NA,TRBJ2-3,12,NA,CAASRDQDTQYF,TGTGCCGCCTCCCGGGACCAAGATACGCAGTATTTT
TRBV9,NA,TRBJ2-2,17,TRBD2,CASSPGGRGVNTGELFF,TGTGCCAGCAGCCCGGGAGGGAGGGGCGTGAACACCGGGGAGCTGTTTTTT
TRBV28,NA,TRBJ2-7,17,TRBD2,CASSLFIGRIAGGEQYF,TGTGCCAGCAGTTTATTTATTGGGAGGATAGCGGGAGGCGAGCAGTACTTC
TRBV7-2,NA,TRBJ2-5,13,NA,CASSLERFETQYF,TGTGCCAGCAGCTTAGAGAGATTCGAGACCCAGTACTTC
TRBV29-1,NA,TRBJ2-7,13,TRBD1,CSVRGTGAHEQYF,TGCAGCGTTCGCGGGACAGGGGCCCACGAGCAGTACTTC
TRBV28,NA,TRBJ1-2,13,NA,CASSFTANYGYTF,TGTGCCAGCAGCTTCACAGCTAACTATGGCTACACCTTC
TRBV7-3,once,TRBJ2-5,15,NA,CASSLGIEARETQYF,TGTGCCAGCAGCTTAGGTATTGAGGCTCGGGAGACCCAGTACTTC
TRBV28,NA,TRBJ2-7,16,NA,CASSRLTGTHTYEQYF,TGTGCCAGCAGCCGACTAACCGGGACTCATACCTACGAGCAGTACTTC
TRBV19,NA,TRBJ2-5,12,NA,CATKGLQETQYF,TGTGCCACTAAGGGGCTCCAAGAGACCCAGTACTTC
TRBV2,NA,TRBJ2-5,14,NA,CASSGTGTPETQYF,TGTGCCAGCAGCGGAACCGGGACACCAGAGACCCAGTACTTC
TRBV7-8,NA,TRBJ1-5,13,NA,CASSPYSNQPQHF,TGTGCCAGCAGCCCGTATAGCAATCAGCCCCAGCATTTT
TRBV7-6,NA,TRBJ1-5,17,TRBD1,CASSSGRGQDSNQPQHF,TGTGCCAGCAGCTCCGGTCGGGGACAGGATTCTAATCAGCCCCAGCATTTT
TRBV19,NA,TRBJ2-7,14,NA,CASSIGDTNYEQYF,TGTGCCAGTAGTATAGGGGACACGAACTACGAGCAGTACTTC
TRBV7-2,NA,TRBJ2-3,18,NA,CASSYGWGLREGTDTQYF,TGTGCCAGCAGCTATGGTTGGGGCTTGAGGGAGGGCACAGATACGCAGTATTTT
TRBV11-2,NA,TRBJ2-4,12,NA,CASSLQGNIQYF,TGTGCCAGCAGCTTACAGGGAAACATTCAGTACTTC
TRBV30,NA,TRBJ2-7,13,NA,CAWSVGHSYEQYF,TGTGCCTGGAGTGTGGGGCACTCCTACGAGCAGTACTTC
TRBV5-1,once,TRBJ2-2,13,NA,CASSSQGSGELFF,TGCGCCAGCAGCTCACAGGGATCCGGGGAGCTGTTTTTT
TRBV7-3,NA,TRBJ2-1,15,NA,CASSLRSQGWNEQFF,TGTGCCAGCAGCTTAAGGTCCCAGGGATGGAATGAGCAGTTCTTC
TRBV11-3,NA,TRBJ1-1,13,NA,CASSLTEQGEAFF,TGTGCCAGCAGCTTAACCGAACAGGGAGAAGCTTTCTTT
TRBV10-3,NA,TRBJ1-5,14,NA,CAIRGSGNNQPQHF,TGTGCCATCAGGGGGAGTGGGAACAATCAGCCCCAGCATTTT
TRBV28,NA,TRBJ1-1,16,TRBD1,CASSSPGQEGNTEAFF,TGTGCCAGCAGTTCCCCCGGACAGGAGGGAAACACTGAAGCTTTCTTT
TRBV27,NA,TRBJ1-1,13,TRBD1,CASGGQGNAEAFF,TGTGCCAGCGGGGGACAGGGGAACGCTGAAGCTTTCTTT
TRBV28,NA,TRBJ2-7,14,NA,CASGLGGGSYEQYF,TGTGCCAGCGGCCTTGGAGGGGGCTCCTACGAGCAGTACTTC
TRBV9,NA,TRBJ1-3,14,NA,CASSVGSSGNTIYF,TGTGCCAGCAGCGTAGGGAGCTCTGGAAACACCATATATTTT
TRBV4-1,once,TRBJ2-7,16,NA,CASSLLHADSSYEQYF,TGCGCCAGCAGCCTCCTACACGCGGATAGCTCCTACGAGCAGTACTTC
TRBV4-2,NA,TRBJ1-5,14,NA,CASSQEGGNQPQHF,TGTGCCAGCAGCCAAGAAGGCGGCAATCAGCCCCAGCATTTT
TRBV10-2,NA,TRBJ2-1,14,TRBD1,CASSAGTGRREQFF,TGCGCCAGCAGTGCCGGGACAGGCCGGAGGGAGCAGTTCTTC
TRBV18,NA,TRBJ1-2,14,NA,CASSPGTDDYGYTF,TGTGCCAGCTCACCGGGGACCGACGACTATGGCTACACCTTC
TRBV7-2,NA,TRBJ2-7,16,NA,CASSSPGERSSYEQYF,TGTGCCAGCAGCTCACCCGGGGAGCGGAGCTCCTACGAGCAGTACTTC
TRBV10-3,once,TRBJ2-7,14,TRBD2,CAASTSGMGYEQYF,TGTGCCGCCTCGACTAGCGGGATGGGTTACGAGCAGTACTTC
TRBV23-1,once,TRBJ1-2,15,NA,CASSQSDMGARGYTF,TGCGCCAGCAGTCAATCGGATATGGGGGCGCGAGGCTACACCTTC
TRBV28,once,TRBJ2-1,15,TRBD2,CASSVGSGRWNEQFF,TGTGCCAGCAGTGTAGGTAGCGGGAGGTGGAATGAGCAGTTCTTC
TRBV7-6,NA,TRBJ1-4,15,NA,CASSLRPATNEKLFF,TGTGCCAGCAGCTTAAGACCGGCAACTAATGAAAAACTGTTTTTT
TRBV28,NA,TRBJ2-3,14,NA,CASRTRRQTDTQYF,TGTGCCAGCAGAACCCGTCGACAGACAGATACGCAGTATTTT
TRBV28,once,TRBJ2-5,17,TRBD2,CASSLELAGGSQETQYF,TGTGCCAGCAGTTTAGAACTAGCGGGAGGCTCCCAAGAGACCCAGTACTTC
TRBV4-1,NA,TRBJ2-1,15,NA,CASSLSPLNYNEQFF,TGCGCCAGCAGCCTGAGCCCCTTGAACTACAATGAGCAGTTCTTC